This is a list of T cell receptor beta chains from one sample in a study of graft-versus-host responses after intestinal transplantation. Sequencing was performed with immunoSEQ multiplex PCR; in TCRdb, only in-frame clones are kept and a portion is missing. This table has about 50,000 clones, about 93% appearing once. No cognate antigen is known for these TCRs. Sequencing used unstimulated CD4+ T cells sorted from spleen or lymph node cells, obtained before transplant. These receptors all stem from a human donor who was the organ donor for an intestinal transplant. CDR3s include the opening cysteine and the closing phenylalanine or tryptophan. D genes are given only for firm matches. Rows may omit the clone size; those that give it use once, few, many or a size class.

once	-	TRBJ2-3	TRBV30	TGTGCCTGGAGTTATGAGGATACAGATACGCAGTATTTT	CAWSYEDTDTQYF
-	-	TRBJ2-3	TRBV7-3	TGTGCCAGCAGCTCCGGAGGGTTAACAGATACGCAGTATTTT	CASSSGGLTDTQYF
-	TRBD2	TRBJ2-3	TRBV6-5	TGTGCCAGCGGGGGAGGGATTCGGGCCACAGATACGCAGTATTTT	CASGGGIRATDTQYF
-	TRBD2	TRBJ2-5	TRBV5-1	TGCGCCAGCAGCCCTGGGACTAACCAAGAGACCCAGTACTTC	CASSPGTNQETQYF
-	TRBD2	TRBJ2-1	TRBV11-2	TGTGCCAGCAGCCCTCGGACTAGCGGGTGGGAGCAGCAGTTCTTC	CASSPRTSGWEQQFF
-	TRBD1	TRBJ2-2	TRBV18	TGTGCCAGCCGAGGTACAGGGGGCTCCGGGGAGCTGTTTTTT	CASRGTGGSGELFF
-	-	TRBJ1-3	TRBV18	TGTGCCAGCTCACCGGTACAGGCCATCTTCTCTGGAAACACCATATATTTT	CASSPVQAIFSGNTIYF
-	TRBD2	TRBJ2-1	TRBV14	TGTGCCAGCAGCCCCCGACTAGCGGGAGCCTACAATGAGCAGTTCTTC	CASSPRLAGAYNEQFF
-	-	TRBJ2-3	TRBV4-3	TGCGCCAGCAGCCCGACGACGGCGAGAGGAGATACGCAGTATTTT	CASSPTTARGDTQYF
-	TRBD2	TRBJ2-1	TRBV5-1	TGCGCCAGCAGCTTCTCACCGGGACTAGCGAATGAGCAGTTCTTC	CASSFSPGLANEQFF